This T cell receptor (beta chain) was identified during a study of blood T cell repertoires in COVID-19 (TCRdb year 2020). Study-level background: Samples from collaborators originated in the United States, Italy and Spain and spanned both the acute and convalescent phases of COVID-19. The prospective study material was composed of cDNA or gDNA derived from T cells, B-cell-depleted T cells, or PBMCs. Subjects who had been exposed to COVID-19, were actively infected with it, or had recovered from it provided the deeply sampled blood TCRbeta repertoires that made up the dataset. The repertoires were made available in a free public database intended to serve as a resource for research on the immune response to SARS-CoV-2. The samples were drawn from the first 160 participants of the ongoing ImmuneRACE study and from under 1,500 subjects provided by 6 global collaborators. Nearly every sample came with metadata listing a de-identified subject ID, COVID-19 status, age in years and sex. Where available, HLA class I and class II types were taken from metadata supplied by the sample provider and were not determined by assay-based typing. The study at large found these results: The amount of clinical and demographic metadata varied by source and participant and was provided uncurated.

V is reduced by 4 bases and J by 0 bases, leaving a spacing of 12 bases between them. The germline V gene encodes CDR1 SGHDN and CDR2 FVKESK. From the cysteine up to the phenylalanine, the CDR3 has a length of 15 residues. The only DNA kept is the CDR3, 45 bases in frame from the first base. TCRbeta CDR3 regions were amplified from genomic DNA by means of the immunoSEQ Assay, a bias-controlled multiplex PCR. In the source study's methods: The number of nucleated cells in each sample was estimated by amplification of reference gene primers within the assay. To quantify the absolute abundance of each unique TCRbeta CDR3 rearrangement, sequence reads were collapsed and filtered. Productive Simpson clonality was computed per sample as the square root of Simpson's diversity index over productive rearrangements. The immuneACCESS repertoire file appears here via TCRdb, limited to in-frame rearrangements. These files lack a portion of the clones; in checked studies, under half of the deficit traces to unresolved V genes, and the cause of the others is not known. For V, J and clone size, that table is used; D and trimming come from the DNA. The sample table contains 150,000 to 200,000 clones; only one count was recorded for 70% to 90% of them. Clones ranked in the top ten supply 0.99% of the sample.

On this clone: No cognate antigen has been identified for it. No per-base quality is available; no much larger clone lies one base away.

The collaborating institutions used their own protocols to collect whole blood in K2EDTA tubes. For TCRbeta analysis, collaborator samples were shipped as frozen whole blood, as isolated PBMCs, or as DNA extracted from either sample type. The chain uses TRBV14 and TRBJ1-1; TRBD1 is possibly the D segment (6 matching bases). Input material: peripheral blood. The sequence derives from a man between 18 and 29 years old with acute or convalescent COVID-19. This receptor carries the CDR3 CASSPRTVMNTEAFF. The base sequence is TGTGCCAGCAGCCCTAGGACAGTTATGAACACTGAAGCTTTCTTT.